Listed here are 6 T cell receptor beta chains from one sample, sequenced in a study of read filtering for tumor transcriptome and immune sequencing. From 350 to 500 ng of RNA, a library with molecular barcoded alpha/delta and beta/gamma adaptors was made. TCRdb passed the reads through MiXCR, listing each CDR3 protein once. The data show roughly 59,000 distinct CDR3 sequences, 15% to 20% seen once. Sequencing used a population of CD138-negative cells sorted from bone marrow. All receptors derive from a donor over 35 with multiple myeloma.

Ten or more counts support this clonotype. The chain combines TRBV11-2 with TRBJ2-1; TRBD1 aligns across 8 bases. The germline gives CDR1 SGHAT, CDR2 FQNNGV. With 4 bases clipped from V and 5 bases from J, the junction kept 13 bases outside the gene matches. The CDR3 is made up of 17 amino acids. CDR3 residues: CASSSYPGGLNHNEQFF. The DNA for the CDR3 is TGTGCCAGCAGCTCCTATCCAGGGGGCCTCAATCACAATGAGCAGTTCTTC.

Many counts were recorded for this clonotype. The J gene is TRBJ2-2, the V gene TRBV30; possibly TRBD1 for D (6 bases). This CDR3 contains 14 residues. The V end lost 8 bases, the J end lost 5 bases, and 18 bases lay between the germline ends. Germline CDR1 is GTSNPN and CDR2 is SVGIG (reference sequence). The CDR3 sequence is CAVRIRGVTGELFF. As DNA, the CDR3 is TGTGCCGTTCGAATCAGGGGAGTGACCGGGGAGCTGTTTTTT. Supplemented by reference TRBV30 and TRBJ2-2, the full variable domain reads SQTIHQWPATLVQPVGSPLSLECTVEGTSNPNLYWYRQAAGRGLQLLFYSVGIGQISSEVPQNLSASRPQDRQFILSSKKLLLSDSGFYLCAVRIRGVTGELFFGEGSRLTVL.

This clonotype was observed many times. The chain is built from TRBV6-6 and TRBJ2-1, with D perhaps matching TRBD1 or TRBD2 (7 bases each). Germline CDR1 and CDR2: MNHNY and SVGAGI (reference sequence). Trimming stripped 6 bases from V and 6 bases from J, with 21 bases between. The CDR3 covers 16 residues. The CDR3 DNA is TGTGCCAGCAGCCTCTTTGGGGGGGGGACAGCCAATGAGCAGTTCTTC. Its protein is CASSLFGGGTANEQFF.

For this clonotype: It may be a read error: a sequence one base away is much more abundant. This chain joins TRBV20-1 and TRBJ1-2; 7 bases match TRBD1. Germline loops: CDR1 DFQATT, CDR2 SNEGSKA (reference sequence). The CDR3 runs to 14 residues. With V trimmed by 6 bases and J by 3 bases, 10 bases remained unmatched. CDR3: CSAPRGQSHYGYTF. The CDR3 DNA follows: TGCAGTGCCCCAAGGGGGCAAAGTCACTATGGCTACACCTTC.

The table lists this clonotype with many counts. CDR3 sequence (DNA): TGTGCCACCAGCAGAGATGTGGGAGTCCAAGAGACCCAGTACTTC. It encodes CATSRDVGVQETQYF. The chain has TRBV15 and TRBJ2-5; D perhaps matches TRBD2 (5 bases). Germline V gene lookup returns CDR1 LNHNV and CDR2 YYDKDF (reference sequence). The CDR3 is 15 residues long. V was trimmed by 0 bases and J by 1 base, leaving 9 bases between them.

In this sample, this clonotype is medium-sized. The V and J genes are TRBV12-3 or TRBV12-4 and TRBJ2-7; no definite D call. V was trimmed by 2 bases and J by 2 bases, leaving 7 bases between them. CDR3 size: 13 residues. The CDR3 protein is CASSLITTYEQYF. The DNA for the CDR3 is TGTGCCAGCAGTTTAATCACCACCTACGAGCAGTACTTC.